This entry concerns a single T cell receptor (beta chain). Its matching antigen is unknown. At one boundary the junction diverges from the germline segment, which might be a read error. The CDR3 contains 15 residues. This sample was included in a study of post-analysis software for immune sequencing data. Study-level background: Secondary progressive, relapsing-remitting and progressive-relapsing multiple sclerosis were among the included disease courses. Study-level points and caveats: Elevated frequency relative to controls characterized roughly 5 TRBV segments in patients, TRBV5-6, TRBV5-1 and TRBV20-1 among them.

The TCR beta cDNA libraries carried unique molecular identifiers. Each CDR3 protein gets one entry after TCRdb re-called the PCR reads with MiXCR. The sample lists hundreds of thousands of distinct CDR3 sequences, roughly three fifths occurring once. This chain links TRBV12-3 or TRBV12-4 with TRBJ2-1; D is perhaps TRBD2 (5 bases). The source material was blood. This clonotype was sampled from a girl aged 2 to 10 with multiple sclerosis. The CDR3 spells CASSLSFSEPKEEFF. CDR3 DNA sequence: TGTGCCAGCAGCCTTTCCTTTAGCGAGCCCAAAGAGGAGTTCTTT.